The 14 T cell receptor beta chains below were found in one sample sequenced in a study of CD8 T cells in ankylosing spondylitis. One entry per CDR3 protein results from TCRdb running MiXCR on the 5' RACE reads. Here the sample spans more than 150,000 distinct CDR3 sequences, about 20% being singletons. The sequenced sample was blood, either unsorted or a sorted T cell fraction (not recorded which). The receptors originated from a male donor between 5 and 29 years old with ankylosing spondylitis or in good health (not recorded which).

This clonotype was counted at least ten times. The chain employs TRBV20-1 and TRBJ1-1; TRBD1 aligns across 7 bases. The CDR3 sequence is 15 residues long. Losses at the gene ends were 3 bases for V and 1 base for J; bases not matched to a gene: 8. Germline V gives CDR1 DFQATT, CDR2 SNEGSKA (reference sequence). The CDR3 region is CSASRAGTENTEAFF. The CDR3 bases are TGCAGTGCTAGTAGGGCCGGGACAGAGAACACTGAAGCTTTCTTT.

This clonotype was recorded many times. V is TRBV10-3 and J is TRBJ1-1; TRBD1 matches 10 bases. The CDR3 spans 16 residues. Germline CDR1 reads ENHRY; CDR2 reads SYGVKD. V shed 8 bases and J 2 bases; nucleotides not matched to a gene: 11. As DNA, the CDR3 is TGTGCCATCGCTTCCGACGACAGGGGGCCTAACACTGAAGCTTTCTTT. This translates into CAIASDDRGPNTEAFF.

The J gene is TRBJ2-3, the V gene TRBV5-1; the match to TRBD2 covers 13 bases. The V and J ends lost 2 bases and 0 bases, in that order; junction bases with no gene match: 9. In germline, CDR1 is SGHRS, CDR2 YFSETQ. The CDR3 is made up of 19 amino acids. The CDR3 loop is CASSFWTSGSRRSTDTQYF. The CDR3 region has the DNA TGCGCCAGCAGCTTCTGGACTAGCGGGAGCAGGAGAAGCACAGATACGCAGTATTTT.

The rearrangement joins TRBV29-1 to TRBJ1-2; a possible D gene is TRBD1 (5 bases). V shed 4 bases and J shed 4 bases, with 10 bases lying between them. Germline V CDR1 and CDR2: SQVTM, ANQGSEA. The CDR3 length is 12 residues. The DNA for the CDR3 is TGCAGCGTTGCAACAGGAATCTATGGCTACACCTTC. This gives the protein CSVATGIYGYTF.

This clonotype was counted a single time. J is TRBJ1-5 and V is TRBV29-1; the match to TRBD1 covers 8 bases. Germline-derived CDR1 and CDR2 are SQVTM and ANQGSEA. CDR3 size: 13 residues. V lost 7 bases, J lost 3 bases, and 5 bases stayed unmatched. This CDR3 reads CSAQGGNNQPQHF. In DNA, the CDR3 is TGCAGCGCACAGGGGGGAAACAATCAGCCCCAGCATTTT.

This clonotype was detected many times. The chain has TRBV4-2 and TRBJ2-7; D possibly matches TRBD1 or TRBD2 (5 bases each). V dropped 0 bases and J dropped 6 bases, with 15 bases sitting between them. CDR3 length equals 15 residues. Germline V lookup: CDR1 LGHNA, CDR2 YNFKEQ. The CDR3, as DNA: TGTGCCAGCAGCCAAGATATGGGGGTGAACAGCGAGCAGTACTTC. Protein sequence: CASSQDMGVNSEQYF.

This clonotype appeared many times. The chain couples TRBV7-9 to TRBJ1-4; TRBD1 agrees at 9 bases. Germline V lookup: CDR1 SEHNR, CDR2 FQNEAQ (reference sequence). This CDR3 has 18 amino acids. Trimming cost V 5 bases and J 7 bases; bases outside gene matches: 17. In DNA form, the CDR3 reads TGTGCCAGCAGCCCCCGACAGGGGGTTGAGGCGCGGGGTGAAAAACTGTTTTTT. Translating it yields CASSPRQGVEARGEKLFF.

The sample holds many counts of this clonotype. This sequence joins TRBV12-3 or TRBV12-4 and TRBJ1-2; D possibly corresponds to TRBD1 (5 bases). Trimming stripped 3 bases from V and 6 bases from J, with 11 bases between. The CDR3 is 13 amino acids. The CDR3 is CASSLGVLHGYTF. CDR3 sequence (DNA): TGTGCCAGCAGTTTGGGGGTCCTTCATGGCTACACCTTC.

This clonotype was seen many times. This rearrangement joins TRBV29-1 to TRBJ2-1; no clear D. CDR1 SQVTM and CDR2 ANQGSEA come from the germline V gene. The CDR3 covers 12 residues. Between the trimmed V and J ends, which lost 4 bases and 5 bases, there was a span of 9 bases. The CDR3 nucleotides are TGCAGCGTTGGTACAGCCAACAATGAGCAGTTCTTC. Its protein is CSVGTANNEQFF.

The genes are TRBV2 and TRBJ2-1; no firm D call. CDR1 is SNHLY, CDR2 FYNNEI, per germline. V lost 6 bases, J lost 5 bases, and 8 bases lay in between. There are 12 residues in the CDR3. CDR3 protein: CASRIGHNEQFF. The CDR3 DNA follows: TGTGCCAGCAGAATTGGACACAATGAGCAGTTCTTC. Based on the CDR3 plus reference TRBV2 and TRBJ2-1, the full variable domain is EPEVTQTPSHQVTQMGQEVILRCVPISNHLYFYWYRQILGQKVEFLVSFYNNEISEKSEIFDDQFSVERPDGSNFTLKIRSTKLEDSAMYFCASRIGHNEQFFGPGTRLTVL.

This clonotype was detected many times. This chain connects TRBV24-1 to TRBJ2-1; D gene uncertain. This CDR3 has 11 residues. The V end lost 4 bases, the J end lost 6 bases, and 3 bases lay between the germline ends. Germline assignment: CDR1 KGHDR and CDR2 SFDVKD. CDR3: CATSDLNEQFF. CDR3 nucleotides: TGTGCCACCAGTGACCTCAATGAGCAGTTCTTC.

The V and J genes are TRBV20-1 and TRBJ2-3; 8 nucleotides align to TRBD2. This CDR3 is 14 amino acids long. V was pared by 3 bases and J by 4 bases, with 6 bases of the junction left unmatched. Germline V gives CDR1 DFQATT, CDR2 SNEGSKA (reference sequence). CDR3 sequence: CSASPGGSADTQYF. The DNA for the CDR3 is TGCAGTGCTAGTCCGGGGGGGTCCGCAGATACGCAGTATTTT.

The chain recombines TRBV7-6 with TRBJ2-1, with D perhaps matching TRBD1 or TRBD2 (5 bases each). The CDR3 runs to 14 residues. The ends were cut back, 5 bases at V and 7 bases at J, with 15 bases in the middle. CDR1 is SGHVS, CDR2 FNYEAQ, per germline. The CDR3 nucleotides are TGTGCCAGCAGCCCGCACGGGACGCTGAATGAGCAGTTCTTC. Protein sequence: CASSPHGTLNEQFF.

This clonotype was detected only a few times. The genes are TRBV6-2 or TRBV6-3 and TRBJ2-5; D call uncertain. Germline CDR1 reads MNHEY; CDR2 reads SVGEGT. With 2 bases removed from V and 1 base from J, the gap between germline ends came to 5 bases. The CDR3 is 13 amino acids. The CDR3 DNA sequence: TGTGCCAGCAGTTACGTCGGCCAAGAGACCCAGTACTTC. Translated, it gives CASSYVGQETQYF.